This T cell receptor beta chain appears in the sequencing data of a study of blood T cell repertoires in COVID-19. This clone was seen once. The CDR3 runs to 13 residues. V gave up 6 bases and J gave up 5 bases; unmatched junction bases: 6. Germline lookup yields CDR1 MNHEY and CDR2 SVGAGI. Original data processing: Amplification of reference gene primers provided the estimated nucleated cell counts. TCRdb keeps only in-frame clones here, not all; method: immunoSEQ multiplex PCR. That table supplies the V and J calls and clone size; D and trimming were determined from the DNA. The data contain about 180,000 clones, 82% of them singletons.

This clonotype was obtained from a man between 60 and 75 years old who had recovered from COVID-19. Sequencing was performed on PBMCs or T cells enriched from blood (not recorded which). The chain uses TRBV6-5 and TRBJ1-2; 7 nucleotides agree with TRBD1. CDR3 bases: TGTGCCAGCAGGGCGACAGGGACGTATGGCTACACCTTC. This gives the protein CASRATGTYGYTF.